This T cell receptor beta chain was captured in a study of identical twins. The ends were cut back, 0 bases at V and 6 bases at J, with 7 bases in the middle. The CDR3 totals 13 residues. Germline V gene sequence: CDR1 SGHDT, CDR2 YYEEEE. Findings of the study overall: Insertions were reduced in abundant cord blood beta clonotypes but not in memory repertoires.

There are a few counts of this clonotype. No antigen is known for it. Everyone who gave samples was a healthy Caucasian. TCRdb passed the 5' RACE reads through MiXCR, listing each CDR3 protein once. This table holds 460,000 or so distinct CDR3 sequences, 13% to 15% found once. These records were also assigned to another study, of yellow fever vaccine responses in identical twins. This second report adds: Reports say the vaccine T cell response in twins looked partly convergent and partly personalized.

This clonotype was sampled from a woman younger than 30 in good health. Material: CD4+ T cells sorted from blood. This sequence joins TRBV5-6 and TRBJ2-1; D remains unclear. The CDR3 DNA is TGTGCCAGCAGCTTGGACCCCCTCAATGAGCAGTTCTTC. It is translated as CASSLDPLNEQFF.